Described below is a single T cell receptor (beta chain) sequence and its context. This receptor's antigen is unknown. Base qualities are not provided; no much larger clone lies one nucleotide away. The study evaluated CTLA-4 blockade (ipilimumab) given together with focal radiation therapy in patients who had chemo-refractory metastatic non-small-cell lung cancer. There are 13 amino acids in the CDR3, from cysteine to phenylalanine inclusive. The retained sequence is limited to the CDR3, 39 bases, with the frame set at the first base. The germline V end is reduced by 6 bases and the J end by 7 bases; junction bases left unmatched: 6. From a lookup of the germline V gene, CDR1 and CDR2 are SGHTA and FQGTGA. Library preparation used the immunoSEQ multiplex PCR assay. TCRdb limited this immuneACCESS table to in-frame rearrangements with V and J called. A share of clones is missing; checked studies link under half to unresolved V genes, and the rest is unexplained. In all, the sample holds 75,000 to 100,000 clones, and around 90% of those were seen once. In total, the top ten clones hold roughly 4.6% of the sample.

This sample was taken from a study of radiotherapy plus CTLA-4 blockade in lung cancer (dated by TCRdb to 2016 to 2019). Regarding the study in general: Objective responses were observed in more than 15% of enrolled patients, and disease control was achieved in around 28%. What the study reported, not specific to this receptor: Increased serum interferon-beta after radiation, together with early dynamic changes in blood T cell clones, were reported to be the strongest predictors of response. TCR clones derived from tumors expanded in peripheral blood after treatment with radiotherapy and ipilimumab.

The source was peripheral blood, collected from a patient treated with radiotherapy plus ipilimumab. This TCR came from a human donor with non-small cell lung cancer that progressed on radiotherapy plus ipilimumab. The rearrangement joined TRBV7-3 to TRBJ1-1, and 9 junctional nucleotides match TRBD1. The CDR3: CASRQGAGDEAFF. The DNA reads TGTGCCAGCAGACAGGGGGCCGGGGATGAAGCTTTCTTT.